Below, 20 T cell receptor beta chains from the same sample are listed, as sequenced in a study of T cell repertoires in cytomegalovirus infection. What these receptors recognize is not known. TCRdb ran MiXCR on the reads and lists one entry per CDR3 protein. The sample gives approximately 1,000,000 distinct CDR3 sequences, around 32% of which show up once; about an eighth is in the top ten. The material was cultured CD8+ T cells from PBMCs, obtained from culture after CMV antigen stimulation. The receptors derive from a human donor in good health (CMV status not recorded). Some clones in this sample may be carry-over from other donors' samples.

Turning to this clonotype: Given a much more abundant clone one base away, this may be a read error. This chain links TRBV7-2 with TRBJ2-1; D might be TRBD2 (6 bases). The germline gives CDR1 SGHTA, CDR2 FQGNSA. This CDR3 has 15 residues. V was clipped by 1 base and J by 6 bases, with 13 bases between them. The CDR3 coding sequence is TGTGCCAGCAGCTTAGATACGGGGGTATTCAATGAGCAGTTCTTC. Encoded protein: CASSLDTGVFNEQFF.

V usage is TRBV6-1 and J usage is TRBJ2-3; D is tentatively TRBD1 or TRBD2 (5 bases each). The CDR3 spans 14 residues. The germline V and J ends were trimmed by 3 bases and 1 base, with 8 bases remaining between them. The germline V gene encodes CDR1 MNHNS and CDR2 SASEGT. The CDR3 loop reads CASSDRDRTDTQYF. The CDR3 DNA reads as TGTGCCAGCAGTGACAGGGACCGCACAGATACGCAGTATTTT.

The V call is TRBV19, the J call TRBJ1-1, with D perhaps matching TRBD1 (5 bases). CDR1 LNHDA and CDR2 SQIVND come from the germline V gene (reference sequence). This CDR3 spans 15 amino acids. V lost 4 bases, J lost 0 bases, and 12 bases lay in between. The DNA for the CDR3 is TGTGCCAGTAGTAACCCCGGGACGGTGAACACTGAAGCTTTCTTT. Encoded protein: CASSNPGTVNTEAFF. Using reference TRBV19 and TRBJ1-1 for the parts outside the CDR3, the full variable domain is DGGITQSPKYLFRKEGQNVTLSCEQNLNHDAMYWYRQDPGQGLRLIYYSQIVNDFQKGDIAEGYSVSREKKESFPLTVTSAQKNPTAFYLCASSNPGTVNTEAFFGQGTRLTVV.

This sequence joins TRBV15 and TRBJ2-1, with D perhaps TRBD2 (6 bases). Trimming cost V 2 bases and J 5 bases, with 16 bases left between them. This CDR3 contains 16 residues. Per germline, CDR1 LNHNV and CDR2 YYDKDF (reference sequence). The CDR3 protein is CATSRSGTPQNNEQFF. DNA of the CDR3: TGTGCCACCAGCAGATCCGGGACTCCCCAAAACAATGAGCAGTTCTTC.

This clonotype was found a few times. The rearrangement uses TRBV19 and TRBJ2-1; D might be TRBD1 (5 bases). Per the germline V gene, CDR1 is LNHDA and CDR2 is SQIVND (reference sequence). There are 16 residues in the CDR3. Between the trimmed V and J ends, which lost 3 bases and 0 bases, there was a span of 12 bases. Here the CDR3 DNA reads TGTGCCAGTAGTATTTGGGGCCTCCGCTCCTACAATGAGCAGTTCTTC. Encoded protein: CASSIWGLRSYNEQFF.

V usage is TRBV25-1 and J usage is TRBJ1-4, with 7 bases identical to TRBD1. V lost 0 bases, J lost 7 bases, and 5 bases stayed unmatched. Germline V gene data show CDR1 as MGHDK and CDR2 as SYGVNS. The CDR3 is made up of 15 amino acids. CDR3 region: CASSEYTQGGEKLFF. In nucleotides, the CDR3 is TGTGCCAGCAGTGAATATACGCAGGGGGGTGAAAAACTGTTTTTT.

The chain carries TRBV27 and TRBJ2-7; the D gene is possibly TRBD2 (5 bases). The V and J ends lost 3 bases and 3 bases respectively, with 12 bases between them. Germline V gene sequence: CDR1 MNHEY, CDR2 SMNVEV (reference sequence). This CDR3 is 14 amino acids long. The CDR3 region has the DNA TGTGCCAGCAGTTTTGTAGGGAGCGGCTACGAGCAGTACTTC. Protein sequence: CASSFVGSGYEQYF.

J is TRBJ2-7 and V is TRBV4-1; TRBD1 matches 9 bases. Looked up from germline, CDR1 is MGHRA and CDR2 is YSYEKL. Trimming took 4 bases from V and 5 from J; bases not matched to a gene: 6. This CDR3 is built from 14 residues. For the CDR3, the DNA is TGCGCCAGCAGCCCCGGGACAGGGAGCCACGAGCAGTACGTC. It yields the protein CASSPGTGSHEQYV.

V usage is TRBV29-1 and J usage is TRBJ1-4, with 7 positions matching TRBD1. CDR3 length: 16 residues. Trimming took 6 bases from V and 3 from J; bases not matched to a gene: 13. Germline V CDR1 and CDR2: SQVTM, ANQGSEA. CDR3 DNA: TGCAGCGTGAGGGGGATACAGGGGTCGGCTAATGAAAAACTGTTTTTT. Its protein is CSVRGIQGSANEKLFF. Combining the CDR3 with reference TRBV29-1 and TRBJ1-4 gives the whole variable domain SAVISQKPSRDICQRGTSLTIQCQVDSQVTMMFWYRQQPGQSLTLIATANQGSEATYESGFVIDKFPISRPNLTFSTLTVSNMSPEDSSIYLCSVRGIQGSANEKLFFGSGTQLSVL.

The chain joins TRBV18 to TRBJ1-2, with D hard to call. Germline-derived CDR1 and CDR2 are KGHSH and LQKENI. With 6 bases removed from V and 8 bases from J, the gap between germline ends came to 19 bases. This CDR3 contains 14 residues. This CDR3 is CASSHQDNKAGYTF. The DNA for the CDR3 is TGTGCCAGCTCGCACCAGGATAACAAAGCCGGCTACACCTTC. Filled out from reference TRBV18 and TRBJ1-2, the complete variable domain reads NAGVMQNPRHLVRRRGQEARLRCSPMKGHSHVYWYRQLPEEGLKFMVYLQKENIIDESGMPKERFSAEFPKEGPSILRIQQVVRGDSAAYFCASSHQDNKAGYTFGSGTRLTVV.

This chain joins TRBV20-1 and TRBJ2-7; D is undetermined. The CDR3 is 14 amino acids. Germline V gene lookup returns CDR1 DFQATT and CDR2 SNEGSKA (reference sequence). The CDR3 DNA reads TGCAGCGCCGGAGAGTTCGAAAGCTCCTACGAGCAGTACGTC. Translating gives CSAGEFESSYEQYV.

The rearrangement joins TRBV4-1 to TRBJ2-3; 8 bases map to TRBD2. CDR3 size: 17 residues. The germline V gene has CDR1 MGHRA and CDR2 YSYEKL. Trimming took 1 base from V and 2 from J; bases not matched to a gene: 8. Here the CDR3 DNA reads TGCGCCAGCAGCCAAGGGTTTGCGGGGGGCCCCACAGATACGCAGTATTTT. Its translation: CASSQGFAGGPTDTQYF.

The rearrangement links TRBV5-4 to TRBJ1-2; 7 bases are shared with TRBD1. The CDR3 length is 14 residues. Germline CDR1 and CDR2: SGHNT and YYREEE (reference sequence). The junction had 6 bases not matched to a gene; V was cut back by 4 bases and J by 3 bases. The CDR3 is CASSDPGGHYGYTF. The CDR3 DNA sequence: TGTGCCAGCAGCGACCCAGGGGGGCACTATGGCTACACCTTC.

The chain has TRBV7-9 and TRBJ2-5, with a possible D match to TRBD2 (5 bases). The CDR3 totals 17 residues. Per the germline V gene, CDR1 is SEHNR and CDR2 is FQNEAQ (reference sequence). Trimming left V 4 bases short and J 5 bases short, with 23 bases between. CDR3 region: CASSSTGRLGVGETQYF. DNA of the CDR3: TGTGCCAGCAGCTCAACGGGCAGGCTGGGAGTCGGTGAGACCCAGTACTTC.

A few counts support this clonotype. The rearrangement joins TRBV7-6 to TRBJ1-1; D is possibly TRBD1 (5 bases). The CDR3 extends over 12 amino acids. The germline V gene has CDR1 SGHVS and CDR2 FNYEAQ. Between the trimmed V and J ends, which lost 6 bases and 10 bases, there was a span of 15 bases. The DNA of the CDR3 is TGTGCCAGCAGAGTGGGGGTTAGGCCAGCTTTCTTT. Amino acids: CASRVGVRPAFF. Based on the CDR3 plus reference TRBV7-6 and TRBJ1-1, the full variable domain is GAGVSQSPRYKVTKRGQDVALRCDPISGHVSLYWYRQALGQGPEFLTYFNYEAQQDKSGLPNDRFSAERPEGSISTLTIQRTEQRDSAMYRCASRVGVRPAFFGQGTRLTVV.

The chain links TRBV6-6 to TRBJ1-5, with D uncertain. In germline, CDR1 is MNHNY, CDR2 SVGAGI (reference sequence). This CDR3 spans 12 amino acids. The ends were cut back, 6 bases at V and 5 bases at J, with 8 bases in the middle. DNA for the CDR3: TGTGCCAGCAGCCGGGAATATCAGCCCCAGCATTTT. It translates to CASSREYQPQHF.

This clonotype was picked up a small number of times. J is TRBJ1-2 and V is TRBV19, with D hard to call. CDR3 length: 11 residues. V was clipped by 8 bases and J by 6 bases, with 10 bases between them. CDR1 is LNHDA and CDR2 is SQIVND in the germline V gene (reference sequence). In DNA, the CDR3 is TGTGCCAGTGGAAGTCGGGATGGCTACACCTTC. Translation gives CASGSRDGYTF.

The V and J genes are TRBV20-1 and TRBJ1-4; TRBD1 matches at 7 bases. CDR1 and CDR2 (germline): DFQATT, SNEGSKA (reference sequence). The CDR3 contains 14 residues. V lost 1 base to trimming and J lost 7 bases; unmatched junction nucleotides: 6. The CDR3 protein is CSARADRFFEKLFF. CDR3 nucleotide sequence: TGCAGTGCTAGAGCGGACAGGTTTTTTGAAAAACTGTTTTTT.

The CDR3 coding sequence is TGTGCCAGCAGCCCCGACAGGATCCACGAGCAGTACGTC. Encoded protein: CASSPDRIHEQYV. The chain couples TRBV6-1 to TRBJ2-7, with TRBD1 as a possible D gene (6 bases). CDR1 is MNHNS, CDR2 SASEGT, per germline. With 6 bases removed from V and 5 bases from J, the gap between germline ends came to 14 bases. The CDR3 has 13 amino acids.

V and J are TRBV7-6 and TRBJ1-5; D perhaps matches TRBD1 (6 bases). CDR3 length: 15 residues. Per germline, CDR1 SGHVS and CDR2 FNYEAQ. V was shortened by 7 bases and J by 4 bases, with 17 bases between the two germline ends. The CDR3 DNA follows: TGTGCCAGCACCGCGGGTGGACAGAGAAATCAGCCCCAGCATTTT. Translated, it gives CASTAGGQRNQPQHF. Combining the CDR3 with reference TRBV7-6 and TRBJ1-5 gives the whole variable domain GAGVSQSPRYKVTKRGQDVALRCDPISGHVSLYWYRQALGQGPEFLTYFNYEAQQDKSGLPNDRFSAERPEGSISTLTIQRTEQRDSAMYRCASTAGGQRNQPQHFGDGTRLSIL.